These 2 T cell receptor beta chains were all obtained from the same sample, sequenced in a study of vaccination and CD4 T cells after COVID-19. TCRdb re-analysed the PCR reads in MiXCR, keeping a single row per CDR3 protein. Altogether about 20,000 distinct CDR3 sequences are present, just over 60% being singletons, with the ten largest covering 1.1%. The sample here was CD4+ T cells from blood, taken after SARS-CoV-2 vaccination. The receptors stem from a human donor who had recovered from COVID-19.

The V and J genes are TRBV5-1 and TRBJ2-5; TRBD2 is a possible D gene (6 bases). In germline, CDR1 is SGHRS, CDR2 YFSETQ. The CDR3 contains 16 residues. Trimming took 1 base from V and 2 from J, leaving 15 bases between them. CDR3 amino acids: CASSLMARGLQETQYF. The DNA for the CDR3 is TGCGCCAGCAGCTTGATGGCGCGGGGACTGCAAGAGACCCAGTACTTC.

This clonotype was seen only once. The rearrangement uses TRBV7-9 and TRBJ2-2; either TRBD1 or TRBD2 may supply D (5 bases each). The CDR3 is 14 residues long. Germline assignment: CDR1 SEHNR and CDR2 FQNEAQ (reference sequence). Trimming removed 5 bases at V and 7 bases at J, with 14 bases between. The CDR3 reads CASSKSGGNGELFF. CDR3 DNA: TGTGCCAGCAGCAAGAGTGGGGGTAACGGGGAGCTGTTTTTT. The full variable domain, in which reference TRBV7-9 and TRBJ2-2 provide the parts outside the CDR3, is DTGVSQNPRHKITKRGQNVTFRCDPISEHNRLYWYRQTLGQGPEFLTYFQNEAQLEKSRLLSDRFSAERPKGSFSTLEIQRTEQGDSAMYLCASSKSGGNGELFFGEGSRLTVL.